This entry is about one T cell receptor (beta chain). Germline values: CDR1 GTSNPN, CDR2 SVGIG (reference sequence). V was cut by 0 bases and J by 3 bases, with 14 bases left in between. This CDR3 has 16 amino acids. These data are taken from a study of shared clonotypes between healthy human individuals. Data came from immunoSEQ multiplex PCR; TCRdb stores just in-frame clones and leaves some out. In the table there are fewer than 1.8 million clones, 98% of which are singletons. This chain uses TRBV30 with TRBJ2-2, with a possible D match to TRBD2 (6 bases). Sequenced sample: naive CD4+ T cells sorted from blood. Subset given: CD45RA+ positively selected. The receptor's source is a man younger than 40 in good health. The CDR3 is CAWSVRGGFDTGELFF. The CDR3 bases are TGTGCCTGGAGTGTACGTGGAGGGTTCGACACCGGGGAGCTGTTTTTT.